This T cell receptor beta chain was captured in a study of blood T cell repertoires in COVID-19. The method was immunoSEQ multiplex PCR; TCRdb's version includes in-frame clones alone and lacks a portion of them. The data show around 200,000 clones, just under 90% seen once. Germline assignment: CDR1 PRHDT and CDR2 FYEKMQ (reference sequence). This CDR3 spans 15 amino acids. Trimming removed 5 bases from V and 3 bases from J; junction bases left unmatched: 8. Clinical history reported by participants formed the basis on which cohorts were assigned. Sequencing was carried out using PBMCs or T cells enriched from blood (not recorded which). The rearrangement joins TRBV13 to TRBJ2-7, with 9 bases matching TRBD1. The receptor's source is a man younger than 40 who had recovered from COVID-19. CDR3: CASSQGGTGNYEQYF. The CDR3 DNA reads TGTGCCAGCAGCCAGGGTGGGACAGGGAACTACGAGCAGTACTTC. The full variable domain, completed using reference TRBV13 and TRBJ2-7, is AAGVIQSPRHLIKEKRETATLKCYPIPRHDTVYWYQQGPGQDPQFLISFYEKMQSDKGSIPDRFSAQQFSDYHSELNMSSLELGDSALYFCASSQGGTGNYEQYFGPGTRLTVT.